Presented here are 24 T cell receptor beta chains from one specimen sequenced in a study of neurological immune-mediated disorders. TCRdb recomputed calls from the 5' RACE reads with MiXCR, one row per CDR3 protein. The table records tens of thousands of distinct CDR3 sequences, roughly 7.3% of them present only once. Sequences were obtained from PBMCs. Receptors were obtained from a woman between 40 and 55 years old in good health.

This clonotype was counted many times. The rearrangement uses TRBV6-2 or TRBV6-3 and TRBJ1-1; D is unclear. V was trimmed by 0 bases and J by 0 bases, leaving 5 bases between them. The CDR3 loop spans 14 amino acids. CDR1 MNHEY and CDR2 SVGEGT come from the germline V gene. This CDR3 reads CASSYSRMNTEAFF. The DNA for the CDR3 is TGTGCCAGCAGTTACTCTAGGATGAACACTGAAGCTTTCTTT.

The sample holds many counts of this clonotype. The chain couples TRBV5-1 to TRBJ2-2; perhaps TRBD1 as D (6 bases). This CDR3 contains 15 residues. V was trimmed by 1 base and J by 1 base, leaving 8 bases between them. Germline assignment: CDR1 SGHRS and CDR2 YFSETQ. The CDR3 reads CASSLLGGNTGELFF. The DNA of the CDR3 is TGCGCCAGCAGCTTGCTAGGGGGGAACACCGGGGAGCTGTTTTTT. The full variable domain, completed using reference TRBV5-1 and TRBJ2-2, is KAGVTQTPRYLIKTRGQQVTLSCSPISGHRSVSWYQQTPGQGLQFLFEYFSETQRNKGNFPGRFSGRQFSNSRSEMNVSTLELGDSALYLCASSLLGGNTGELFFGEGSRLTVL.

This rearrangement joins TRBV27 to TRBJ1-1, with 8 bases lining up with TRBD1. The trim removed 6 bases at V and 3 bases at J, leaving 12 bases unmatched. The germline CDR1 and CDR2 sequences are MNHEY and SMNVEV (reference sequence). The CDR3 consists of 16 residues. The CDR3 spells CASRLTGGVRDTEAFF. CDR3 DNA: TGTGCCAGCAGGTTAACAGGGGGAGTTAGGGACACTGAAGCTTTCTTT.

In this sample, this clonotype turned up many times. V usage is TRBV20-1 and J usage is TRBJ1-1; TRBD1 is a possible D gene (6 bases). The CDR3 is 14 residues long. Trimming removed 0 bases from V and 1 base from J, with 9 bases in between. The V gene's germline CDR1 is DFQATT and CDR2 SNEGSKA (reference sequence). The CDR3 coding sequence is TGCAGTGCTAGAGATCAGGGGCGGAACACTGAAGCTTTCTTT. It translates to CSARDQGRNTEAFF.

In this sample, this clonotype turned up many times. The chain is built from TRBV10-1 and TRBJ2-1; TRBD1 aligns across 8 bases. The CDR3 totals 13 residues. From germline, CDR1 is WNHNN and CDR2 SYGVQD (reference sequence). J gave up 9 bases and V 4 bases, and 5 bases lay outside the gene matches. This CDR3 reads CASSGGQDSEQFF. The CDR3 nucleotides read TGCGCCAGCAGTGGGGGACAGGATAGTGAGCAGTTCTTC.

There are many counts of this clonotype. The CDR3 coding sequence is TGCAGTGCTAGAGATCTTGCGGGGGGTTCCTACAATGAGCAGTTCTTC. This encodes CSARDLAGGSYNEQFF. The chain links TRBV20-1 to TRBJ2-1; TRBD2 aligns across 8 bases. Per the germline V gene, CDR1 is DFQATT and CDR2 is SNEGSKA (reference sequence). The CDR3 length is 16 residues. V was clipped by 0 bases and J by 1 base; unmatched bases: 5.

The sample holds many counts of this clonotype. The chain links TRBV6-5 to TRBJ1-6; D unresolved. Trimming removed 2 bases from V and 0 bases from J, with 2 bases in between. Germline CDR1 reads MNHEY; CDR2 reads SVGAGI. The CDR3 spans 14 residues. The CDR3 reads CASSYGSYNSPLHF. In DNA, the CDR3 is TGTGCCAGCAGTTACGGCTCCTATAATTCACCCCTCCACTTT.

This chain connects TRBV10-3 to TRBJ2-2; 10 bases match TRBD1. Trimming removed 4 bases from V and 3 bases from J; junction bases left unmatched: 5. CDR3 length equals 16 residues. The germline V gene has CDR1 ENHRY and CDR2 SYGVKD. As DNA, the CDR3 is TGTGCCATCAGTGGGACAGGGGGATCCGACACCGGGGAGCTGTTTTTT. Translated, it gives CAISGTGGSDTGELFF.

This clonotype has at least ten counts. CDR3 nucleotide sequence: TGTGCCGGGAGCGGGAGCGTCTACAATGAGCAGTTCTTC. This encodes CAGSGSVYNEQFF. This sequence joins TRBV6-6 and TRBJ2-1, with 8 bases aligning to TRBD2. This CDR3 region has 13 residues. With V trimmed by 11 bases and J by 3 bases, 6 bases remained unmatched. CDR1 and CDR2 (germline): MNHNY, SVGAGI (reference sequence).

This clonotype was detected many times. This chain links TRBV5-1 with TRBJ1-1; 8 bases are a match to TRBD1. Germline V gene data show CDR1 as SGHRS and CDR2 as YFSETQ. After removal of 4 bases from V and 4 bases from J, the junction contained 6 bases not matched to a gene. There are 14 residues in the CDR3. The DNA for the CDR3 is TGCGCCAGCAGCAACGGACAGGGAGGCACTGAAGCTTTCTTT. It yields the protein CASSNGQGGTEAFF.

This clonotype has a count of ten or more. The chain links TRBV5-1 to TRBJ2-1, with 8 positions matching TRBD2. V gave up 1 base and J gave up 3 bases; unmatched junction bases: 6. This CDR3 has 16 residues. CDR1 and CDR2 from the germline V gene are SGHRS and YFSETQ. The CDR3 sequence: CASSLIGGAVYNEQFF. The CDR3 bases are TGCGCCAGCAGCTTGATCGGGGGGGCGGTCTACAATGAGCAGTTCTTC.

This clonotype has ten or more counts. In nucleotides, the CDR3 is TGCAGTGCTAGCCCCATCCGGGACAGCGCTAACTATGGCTACACCTTC. It translates to CSASPIRDSANYGYTF. The rearrangement uses TRBV20-1 and TRBJ1-2; 7 nucleotides match TRBD1. The J segment lost 0 bases and the V segment lost 3 bases, leaving 10 bases of the junction unmatched. CDR3 size: 16 residues. Germline assignment: CDR1 DFQATT and CDR2 SNEGSKA (reference sequence).

This clonotype was picked up many times. The chain links TRBV7-8 to TRBJ2-7; 9 bases agree with TRBD2. V lost 6 bases to trimming and J lost 6 bases; unmatched junction nucleotides: 6. The CDR3 is 13 residues long. Germline assignment: CDR1 SGHVS and CDR2 FQNEAQ. CDR3 loop: CASRRLAESEQYF. As DNA, the CDR3 is TGTGCCAGCAGACGACTAGCGGAGAGCGAGCAGTACTTC.

There are a few counts of this clonotype. In nucleotides, the CDR3 is TGTGCCAGCAGTTCCGGGGGTAGTTGGGATTCACCCCTCCACTTT. The encoded protein is CASSSGGSWDSPLHF. V usage is TRBV28 and J usage is TRBJ1-6; a possible D gene is TRBD1 (5 bases). Between the trimmed V and J ends, which lost 4 bases and 8 bases, there was a span of 15 bases. This CDR3 has 15 residues. Germline-derived CDR1 and CDR2 are MDHEN and SYDVKM.

This clonotype was seen repeatedly, ten times or more. The CDR3 spells CASSYSGTVDEQYF. DNA of the CDR3: TGTGCCAGCAGTTACTCGGGCACAGTCGACGAGCAGTACTTC. This rearrangement joins TRBV6-2 or TRBV6-3 to TRBJ2-7; D is ambiguous. Germline CDR1 MNHEY, CDR2 SVGEGT. Trimming removed 0 bases from V and 5 bases from J, with 11 bases in between. The CDR3 totals 14 residues.

This clonotype has ten or more counts. The J gene is TRBJ2-5, the V gene TRBV14; a possible D gene is TRBD1 (6 bases). V was clipped by 4 bases and J by 3 bases, with 12 bases between them. This CDR3 is built from 14 residues. The V gene's germline CDR1 is SGHDN and CDR2 FVKESK. For the CDR3, the DNA is TGTGCCAGCAGCCTTTATCACAGGGAAGAGACCCAGTACTTC. Translating gives CASSLYHREETQYF.

There are many counts of this clonotype. The gene calls are TRBV5-1 and TRBJ2-1; perhaps TRBD1 as D (8 bases). The ends were cut back, 1 base at V and 5 bases at J, with 22 bases in the middle. CDR3 length: 18 residues. Germline V gene sequence: CDR1 SGHRS, CDR2 YFSETQ. The CDR3 loop reads CASSLFGQGGGGHNEQFF. The DNA of the CDR3 is TGCGCCAGCAGCTTGTTTGGACAGGGCGGGGGCGGGCACAATGAGCAGTTCTTC.

This clonotype was recorded at least ten times. The chain has TRBV4-1 and TRBJ2-3; 8 nucleotides agree with TRBD1. V lost 0 bases and J lost 6; bases outside the gene matches: 5. Germline V CDR1 and CDR2: MGHRA, YSYEKL. The CDR3 has 15 residues. Here the CDR3 DNA reads TGCGCCAGCAGCCAAGATCTACCAGGGGGCGATACGCAGTATTTT. Translation: CASSQDLPGGDTQYF.

This clonotype was found many times. The junction shows a germline mismatch at one end, possibly a read error. The rearrangement links TRBV7-7 to TRBJ2-1; tentatively, D is TRBD1 or TRBD2 (6 bases each). Per germline, CDR1 SSHAT and CDR2 FNYEAQ (reference sequence). The CDR3 spans 16 residues. In DNA, the CDR3 is TGTGCTAGCAGCTTAGTGACAGGAGGGTCCTACAATGAGCAGTTCTTC. This translates into CASSLVTGGSYNEQFF. The complete variable domain, with remaining parts taken from reference TRBV7-7 and TRBJ2-1, reads GAGVSQSPRYKVTKRGQDVTLRCDPISSHATLYWYQQALGQGPEFLTYFNYEAQPDKSGLPSDRFSAERPEGSISTLTIQRTEQRDSAMYRCASSLVTGGSYNEQFFGPGTRLTVL.

The table lists this clonotype with many counts. DNA for the CDR3: TGCAGTGCTCAGGCGGGGGGCAATCAGCCCCAGCATTTT. Translating it yields CSAQAGGNQPQHF. This chain connects TRBV20-1 to TRBJ1-5; perhaps TRBD1 as D (5 bases). Deletions cut 5 bases from V and 2 bases from J, with 10 bases between. The germline V gene has CDR1 DFQATT and CDR2 SNEGSKA (reference sequence). The CDR3 totals 13 residues.

This clonotype was seen many times. This chain uses TRBV20-1 with TRBJ2-5, with D maybe TRBD1 (5 bases). V was pared by 4 bases and J by 1 base, with 10 bases between. CDR3 length: 13 residues. The V gene's germline CDR1 is DFQATT and CDR2 SNEGSKA (reference sequence). CDR3 loop: CSATQGLQETQYF. The CDR3 DNA sequence: TGCAGTGCTACCCAGGGCCTCCAAGAGACCCAGTACTTC.

This clonotype showed up many times. V gene TRBV5-1 combines with J gene TRBJ2-3, with a possible D match to TRBD2 (5 bases). Trimming shortened V by 4 bases and J by 6 bases, and 9 bases separated the two germline ends. Germline CDR1 and CDR2: SGHRS and YFSETQ. The CDR3 spans 12 residues. CDR3 DNA sequence: TGCGCCAGCAGCACACCTAGCGATACGCAGTATTTT. Its translation: CASSTPSDTQYF.

This clonotype was seen many times. The V call is TRBV5-5, the J call TRBJ1-6; unclear D gene. The CDR3 runs to 16 residues. Germline V lookup: CDR1 SGHKS, CDR2 YYEKEE (reference sequence). The V end was cut by 1 base, the J end by 3 bases, with 11 bases between. The CDR3 DNA reads as TGTGCCAGCAGCTTGTTTGCGGCTTTCTATAATTCACCCCTCCACTTT. Amino acids: CASSLFAAFYNSPLHF.

This clonotype was seen ten or more times. The V call is TRBV24-1, the J call TRBJ2-7, with TRBD1 matching over 9 bases. V trimming: 2 bases; J trimming: 6 bases; junction bases outside the gene matches: 1. This CDR3 is 13 amino acids long. Germline CDR1 KGHDR, CDR2 SFDVKD. The CDR3 protein is CATSDSDRGEQYF. DNA of the CDR3: TGTGCCACCAGTGATTCGGACAGGGGCGAGCAGTACTTC.